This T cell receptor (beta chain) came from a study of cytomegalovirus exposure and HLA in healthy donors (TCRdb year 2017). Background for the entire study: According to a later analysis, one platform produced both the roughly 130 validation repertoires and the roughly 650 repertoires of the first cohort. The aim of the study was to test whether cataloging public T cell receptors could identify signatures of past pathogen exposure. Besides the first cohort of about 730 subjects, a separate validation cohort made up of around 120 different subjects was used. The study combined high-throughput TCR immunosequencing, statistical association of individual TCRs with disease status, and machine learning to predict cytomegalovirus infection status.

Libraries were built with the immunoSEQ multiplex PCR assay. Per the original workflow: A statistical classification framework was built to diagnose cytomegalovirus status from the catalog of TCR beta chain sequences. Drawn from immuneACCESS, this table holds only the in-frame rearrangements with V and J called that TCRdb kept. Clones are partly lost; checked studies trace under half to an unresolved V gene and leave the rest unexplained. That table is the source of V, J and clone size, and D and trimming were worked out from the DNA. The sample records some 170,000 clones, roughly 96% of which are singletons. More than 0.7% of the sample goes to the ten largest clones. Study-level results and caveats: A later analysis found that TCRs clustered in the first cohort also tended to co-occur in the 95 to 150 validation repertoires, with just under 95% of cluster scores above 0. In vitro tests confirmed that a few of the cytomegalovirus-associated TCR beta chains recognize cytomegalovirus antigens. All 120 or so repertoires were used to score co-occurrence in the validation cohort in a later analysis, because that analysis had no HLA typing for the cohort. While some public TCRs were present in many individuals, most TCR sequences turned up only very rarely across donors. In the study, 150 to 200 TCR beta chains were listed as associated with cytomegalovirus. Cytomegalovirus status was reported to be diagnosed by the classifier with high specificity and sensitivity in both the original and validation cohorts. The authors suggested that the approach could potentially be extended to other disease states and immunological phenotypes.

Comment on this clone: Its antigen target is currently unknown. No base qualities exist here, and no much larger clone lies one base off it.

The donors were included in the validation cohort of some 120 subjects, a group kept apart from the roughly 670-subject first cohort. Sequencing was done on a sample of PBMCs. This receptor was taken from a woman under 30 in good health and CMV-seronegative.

The bases are TGTGCCAGCAGCGACGGGGTGTACAATGAGCAGTTCTTC. This translates into CASSDGVYNEQFF. The chain is encoded by TRBV5-4 joined to TRBJ2-1; the D gene is perhaps TRBD2, from 5 matching bases. Sequences SGHNT (CDR1) and YYREEE (CDR2) are obtained from the germline V gene (reference sequence). V gives up 4 bases and J gives up 4 bases, and the segment between their germline ends measures 9 bases. The CDR3, from cysteine to phenylalanine, totals 13 residues. Just CDR3 DNA is preserved here, 39 bases in frame from base 1.